The 32 T cell receptor beta chains in this list originate from one sample, sequenced in a study of Ad26.COV2.S vaccination and SARS-CoV-2 variants. Some clones are missing from TCRdb's copy, which holds only in-frame ones; the method was immunoSEQ multiplex PCR. The sample lists hundreds of thousands of clones, 90% to 95% occurring once. The starting material was peripheral blood, obtained after recovery from COVID-19. These receptors came from a human donor who had recovered from COVID-19.

This clone came up once. The V and J genes are TRBV6-1 and TRBJ2-7; D may match TRBD1 or TRBD2 (5 bases each). Germline CDR1 MNHNS, CDR2 SASEGT. This CDR3 contains 16 residues. V lost 0 bases to trimming and J lost 6 bases, with 18 bases between them. CDR3 amino acids: CASSEAGQSGGSEQYF. For the CDR3, the DNA is TGTGCCAGCAGTGAAGCGGGCCAAAGTGGGGGTAGCGAGCAGTACTTC.

The rearrangement uses TRBV4-1 and TRBJ2-5; TRBD2 might be the D (7 bases). The germline V and J ends were trimmed by 6 bases and 5 bases, with 19 bases remaining between them. The CDR3 is made up of 15 amino acids. Germline-derived CDR1 and CDR2 are MGHRA and YSYEKL. The CDR3 nucleotides are TGCGCCAGCAGAAGGGGGGCGGGGGAACGGGAGACCCAGTACTTC. This sequence encodes CASRRGAGERETQYF.

V usage is TRBV28 and J usage is TRBJ1-2; D remains unclear. CDR1 and CDR2 (germline): MDHEN, SYDVKM. Trimming stripped 3 bases from V and 7 bases from J, with 12 bases between. There are 13 residues in the CDR3. The CDR3 DNA sequence: TGTGCCAGCAGTTTCCCCAGAGCTAGTGGCTACACCTTC. Protein: CASSFPRASGYTF.

The CDR3 DNA sequence: TGTGCCAGCAGCTTAGTCTACCGTGAATGGGGGGTGAACACTGAAGCTTTCTTT. The encoded protein is CASSLVYREWGVNTEAFF. The V gene is TRBV11-2, the J gene TRBJ1-1, with D possibly matching TRBD1 (5 bases). V dropped 1 base and J dropped 0 bases, with 18 bases sitting between them. The CDR3 has 18 residues. CDR1 is SGHAT, CDR2 FQNNGV, per germline.

This chain links TRBV7-9 with TRBJ2-7, with 11 bases fitting TRBD1. The junction had 4 bases not matched to a gene; V was cut back by 4 bases and J by 5 bases. Germline assignment: CDR1 SEHNR and CDR2 FQNEAQ (reference sequence). The CDR3 runs 14 residues. CDR3 sequence: CASSSRDRGNEQYF. The CDR3 bases are TGTGCCAGCAGCTCCCGGGACAGGGGGAACGAGCAGTACTTC.

This sequence joins TRBV2 and TRBJ1-1; tentatively, D is TRBD1 (6 bases). Deletions cut 8 bases from V and 3 bases from J, with 22 bases between. CDR1 is SNHLY and CDR2 is FYNNEI in the germline V gene. The CDR3 is 16 amino acids. As DNA, the CDR3 is TGTGCCAGCCGCCCCAAGAGGGGGGAGGGAGACACTGAAGCTTTCTTT. Amino acid sequence: CASRPKRGEGDTEAFF.

This clone was detected a few times. The rearrangement links TRBV4-1 to TRBJ1-2, with TRBD1 matching over 9 bases. The CDR3 covers 15 residues. Germline values: CDR1 MGHRA, CDR2 YSYEKL. The V gene end was trimmed by 8 bases and the J gene end by 5 bases; junction bases not matched to a gene: 12. This CDR3 is CASSQEDRGFYGYTF. The CDR3 DNA reads TGCGCCAGCTCCCAGGAGGACAGGGGATTTTATGGCTACACCTTC.

The rearrangement uses TRBV27 and TRBJ2-3; 7 nucleotides match TRBD1. Germline CDR1 is MNHEY and CDR2 is SMNVEV (reference sequence). The CDR3 sequence is 13 residues long. Losses at the gene ends were 5 bases for V and 1 base for J; bases not matched to a gene: 0. As DNA, the CDR3 is TGTGCCAGCAGTGGACAGGGCACAGATACGCAGTATTTT. This encodes CASSGQGTDTQYF.

The chain combines TRBV6-5 with TRBJ1-1, with 7 bases matching TRBD1. The CDR3 spans 13 residues. Germline values: CDR1 MNHEY, CDR2 SVGAGI. With V trimmed by 4 bases and J by 4 bases, 3 bases remained unmatched. DNA of the CDR3: TGTGCCAGCAGTTCACAGGGGACCACTGAAGCTTTCTTT. Encoded protein: CASSSQGTTEAFF.

This rearrangement joins TRBV14 to TRBJ2-7; D uncertain. The CDR3 runs 13 residues. Germline V lookup: CDR1 SGHDN, CDR2 FVKESK. V was pared by 1 base and J by 6 bases, with 10 bases between. The CDR3 loop reads CASSQGRRAEQYF. DNA of the CDR3: TGTGCCAGCAGCCAAGGAAGACGGGCCGAGCAGTACTTC.

CDR3 in amino acids: CASSLTVNEKLFF. In nucleotides, the CDR3 is TGTGCCAGCAGCCTGACGGTTAATGAAAAACTGTTTTTT. This chain links TRBV5-6 with TRBJ1-4; D unresolved. The V and J ends lost 4 bases and 4 bases respectively, with 8 bases between them. This CDR3 is built from 13 residues. In germline, CDR1 is SGHDT, CDR2 YYEEEE.

The chain carries TRBV6-6 and TRBJ1-5; possible D gene TRBD1, 6 bases. Between the trimmed V and J ends, which lost 2 bases and 5 bases, there was a span of 16 bases. Germline V lookup: CDR1 MNHNY, CDR2 SVGAGI (reference sequence). The CDR3 extends over 16 amino acids. The CDR3 DNA reads TGTGCCAGCAGTTACCGGGGGGCTGGTGAGGATCAGCCCCAGCATTTT. Amino acid sequence: CASSYRGAGEDQPQHF.

The CDR3 here is CAISESTGGNYGYTF. DNA for the CDR3: TGTGCCATCAGTGAAAGTACAGGGGGTAACTATGGCTACACCTTC. The chain has TRBV10-3 and TRBJ1-2, with TRBD1 identical over 8 bases. Germline CDR1 is ENHRY and CDR2 is SYGVKD. V lost 3 bases and J lost 1; bases outside the gene matches: 4. This CDR3 contains 15 residues.

J is TRBJ1-2 and V is TRBV5-6; D is undetermined. The V end was cut by 2 bases, the J end by 0 bases, with 11 bases between. The CDR3 runs 15 residues. Germline CDR1 reads SGHDT; CDR2 reads YYEEEE. Here the CDR3 reads CASSLSTETNYGYTF. CDR3 DNA sequence: TGTGCCAGCAGCTTATCGACGGAGACTAACTATGGCTACACCTTC.

This clone was observed a single time. This chain connects TRBV11-2 to TRBJ1-4, with TRBD1 as a possible D gene (5 bases). Trimming pared 4 bases from V and 3 bases from J, leaving 12 bases between. In germline, CDR1 is SGHAT, CDR2 FQNNGV. CDR3 length equals 15 residues. CDR3 in DNA: TGTGCCAGCAGCTCATCCGGGACGGCTAATGAAAAACTGTTTTTT. Amino acids: CASSSSGTANEKLFF.

This clone was seen once. The CDR3 nucleotides are TGTGCCAGCAGTTTAGGTGCATCAAACGAGCAGTACTTC. This encodes CASSLGASNEQYF. The chain joins TRBV12-3 or TRBV12-4 to TRBJ2-7; no clear D. The CDR3 contains 13 residues. V was clipped by 1 base and J by 5 bases, with 9 bases between them.

The rearrangement uses TRBV19 and TRBJ1-3, with D perhaps matching TRBD1 (5 bases). The CDR3 covers 15 residues. With 3 bases removed from V and 2 bases from J, the gap between germline ends came to 11 bases. Germline lookup yields CDR1 LNHDA and CDR2 SQIVND (reference sequence). CDR3 sequence: CASSMLKGAGNTIYF. CDR3 DNA sequence: TGTGCCAGTAGTATGTTGAAAGGGGCTGGAAACACCATATATTTT.

The chain uses TRBV5-4 and TRBJ1-1; tentative D call: TRBD1 (5 bases). Germline lookup yields CDR1 SGHNT and CDR2 YYREEE (reference sequence). V was trimmed by 2 bases and J by 5 bases, leaving 16 bases between them. CDR3 length: 15 residues. CDR3 nucleotides: TGTGCCAGCAGCTTTGGGGGTCGGGTGGGGACTGAAGCTTTCTTT. Translating gives CASSFGGRVGTEAFF.

The chain combines TRBV19 with TRBJ2-7; the D gene is possibly TRBD2 (5 bases). Trimming removed 6 bases from V and 9 bases from J, with 18 bases in between. The germline V gene has CDR1 LNHDA and CDR2 SQIVND (reference sequence). The CDR3 runs 13 residues. The CDR3 protein is CASRPVRVQGQYF. For the CDR3, the DNA is TGTGCCAGTAGACCTGTGAGGGTACAAGGGCAGTACTTC.

The V call is TRBV15, the J call TRBJ1-2; perhaps TRBD1 as D (5 bases). V was shortened by 0 bases and J by 7 bases, with 15 bases between the two germline ends. The CDR3 loop spans 15 amino acids. Per the germline V gene, CDR1 is LNHNV and CDR2 is YYDKDF (reference sequence). The CDR3: CATSRDSLAGLGYTF. In DNA, the CDR3 is TGTGCCACCAGCAGAGATTCATTGGCAGGGCTTGGCTACACCTTC.

The rearrangement links TRBV7-7 to TRBJ2-7, with D possibly being TRBD1 (6 bases). The CDR3 is made up of 13 amino acids. CDR1 is SSHAT, CDR2 FNYEAQ, per germline (reference sequence). Trimming left V 8 bases short and J 0 bases short, with 11 bases between. The CDR3 DNA sequence: TGTGCCAGCTCCCGGGACACCTCCTACGAGCAGTACTTC. This encodes CASSRDTSYEQYF.

This chain joins TRBV13 and TRBJ2-1, with a possible D match to TRBD2 (6 bases). V was trimmed by 3 bases and J by 3 bases, leaving 12 bases between them. The CDR3 length is 15 residues. The germline CDR1 and CDR2 sequences are PRHDT and FYEKMQ (reference sequence). The CDR3 nucleotides read TGTGCCAGCAGCTTCAGTACTAGCAGCTACAATGAGCAGTTCTTC. It specifies CASSFSTSSYNEQFF.

The rearrangement uses TRBV6-6 and TRBJ1-1, with D uncertain. In germline, CDR1 is MNHNY, CDR2 SVGAGI (reference sequence). This CDR3 region has 11 residues. V was trimmed by 7 bases and J by 3 bases, leaving 6 bases between them. The CDR3 bases are TGTGCCAGCATCAAATACACTGAAGCTTTCTTT. It yields the protein CASIKYTEAFF.

Comments on this clone: The sample carries other DNA sequences with the same CDR3. The chain joins TRBV7-2 to TRBJ1-5; TRBD1 is a possible D gene (6 bases). Trimming took off 5 bases at V and 0 bases at J, with 14 bases between the two ends. The CDR3 is 16 amino acids. Germline CDR1 is SGHTA and CDR2 is FQGNSA. The CDR3 nucleotides are TGTGCCAGCAGCCTACAGGGACTCTATAGCAATCAGCCCCAGCATTTT. Translating it yields CASSLQGLYSNQPQHF.

This chain uses TRBV6-5 with TRBJ2-3; D possibly corresponds to TRBD1 (5 bases). The CDR3 extends over 15 amino acids. The germline V gene encodes CDR1 MNHEY and CDR2 SVGAGI. The V end was cut by 6 bases, the J end by 0 bases, with 13 bases between. The CDR3 loop is CASRTDVSSTDTQYF. The CDR3 nucleotides are TGTGCCAGCAGGACAGACGTTTCTAGCACAGATACGCAGTATTTT.

The chain links TRBV11-2 to TRBJ2-2; the match to TRBD2 covers 8 bases. In germline, CDR1 is SGHAT, CDR2 FQNNGV. This CDR3 region has 15 residues. Trimming removed 0 bases from V and 6 bases from J; junction bases left unmatched: 3. The CDR3 sequence is CASSLELAEAGELFF. For the CDR3, the DNA is TGTGCCAGCAGCTTAGAACTAGCGGAAGCCGGGGAGCTGTTTTTT.

The rearrangement joins TRBV7-2 to TRBJ2-1, with 10 nucleotides matching TRBD2. The CDR3 contains 15 residues. The junction had 4 bases not matched to a gene; V was cut back by 4 bases and J by 4 bases. The germline gives CDR1 SGHTA, CDR2 FQGNSA. For the CDR3, the DNA is TGTGCCAGCAGCTACTTTAGCGGGGGGTACAATGAGCAGTTCTTC. As protein: CASSYFSGGYNEQFF.

The chain is built from TRBV3-1 (or the pseudogene TRBV3-2) and TRBJ1-1; a weak D match, TRBD1 (5 bases). The V end lost 4 bases, the J end lost 1 base, and 13 bases lay between the germline ends. Germline loops: CDR1 LGHDT, CDR2 YNNKEL (reference sequence). The CDR3 is 15 residues long. The CDR3 protein is CASSPRVNPNTEAFF. CDR3 nucleotide sequence: TGTGCCAGCAGCCCCAGGGTAAATCCGAACACTGAAGCTTTCTTT.

The chain has TRBV5-6 and TRBJ2-3, with a weak D call TRBD1 (5 bases). The germline V gene encodes CDR1 SGHDT and CDR2 YYEEEE. Trimming removed 0 bases at V and 3 bases at J, with 11 bases between. The CDR3 extends over 15 amino acids. The CDR3 sequence: CASSLGHPGTDTQYF. The CDR3 DNA reads TGTGCCAGCAGCTTGGGACACCCAGGGACAGATACGCAGTATTTT.

The chain recombines TRBV11-2 with TRBJ1-3; D gene uncertain. The V and J ends lost 6 bases and 0 bases respectively, with 12 bases between them. The CDR3 totals 15 residues. Germline V lookup: CDR1 SGHAT, CDR2 FQNNGV. In nucleotides, the CDR3 is TGTGCCAGCAGGCTTCAAGCGAACTCTGGAAACACCATATATTTT. Its translation is CASRLQANSGNTIYF.

The table lists this clone with a count of one. The CDR3 protein is CASSPRGSGGHNEQFF. Here the CDR3 DNA reads TGTGCCAGCAGCCCCCGGGGTAGCGGGGGCCACAATGAGCAGTTCTTC. The chain carries TRBV9 and TRBJ2-1; 9 bases match TRBD2. Germline V gene lookup returns CDR1 SGDLS and CDR2 YYNGEE. This CDR3 is 16 amino acids long. J gave up 5 bases and V 4 bases, and 10 bases lay outside the gene matches.

The gene calls are TRBV10-1 and TRBJ2-2; TRBD1 matches 11 bases. Germline assignment: CDR1 WNHNN and CDR2 SYGVQD (reference sequence). This CDR3 is 15 amino acids long. V was pared by 5 bases and J by 4 bases, with 3 bases of the junction left unmatched. CDR3 sequence: CASSTGTGGTGELFF. DNA for the CDR3: TGCGCCAGCAGTACCGGGACAGGGGGCACCGGGGAGCTGTTTTTT.